This TCR beta chain was captured in a study of human CD8 memory T cell subsets. Study findings and constraints: The stem-like memory and precursor exhausted T cell populations displayed similarly high diversity, which was not the case for effector memory cells.

The V gene's germline CDR1 is MGHDK and CDR2 SYGVNS. With V trimmed by 1 base and J by 3 bases, 2 bases remained unmatched. The CDR3 contains 14 residues. Extraction drew RNA from duplicate vials of approximately 150,000 sorted CD8+ T cells for each subset. This clonotype was detected many times. Antigen unknown. Making the TCR beta libraries relied on UMI-labeled 5' RACE. A single record per CDR3 protein comes from TCRdb applying MiXCR to the 5' RACE reads. Seen here are about 7,900 distinct CDR3 sequences, 3.9% observed once, and the top ten hold less than 45%. The V gene is TRBV25-1, the J gene TRBJ1-1; 7 nucleotides agree with TRBD1. This clonotype was sampled from a human donor in good health. Sequenced input: CD8+ T cells from PBMCs. The chain's CDR3 is CASSEWTGDTEAFF. The CDR3 coding sequence is TGTGCCAGCAGTGAATGGACAGGAGACACTGAAGCTTTCTTT. Supplemented by reference TRBV25-1 and TRBJ1-1, the full variable domain reads EADIYQTPRYLVIGTGKKITLECSQTMGHDKMYWYQQDPGMELHLIHYSYGVNSTEKGDLSSESTVSRIRTEHFPLTLESARPSHTSQYLCASSEWTGDTEAFFGQGTRLTVV.